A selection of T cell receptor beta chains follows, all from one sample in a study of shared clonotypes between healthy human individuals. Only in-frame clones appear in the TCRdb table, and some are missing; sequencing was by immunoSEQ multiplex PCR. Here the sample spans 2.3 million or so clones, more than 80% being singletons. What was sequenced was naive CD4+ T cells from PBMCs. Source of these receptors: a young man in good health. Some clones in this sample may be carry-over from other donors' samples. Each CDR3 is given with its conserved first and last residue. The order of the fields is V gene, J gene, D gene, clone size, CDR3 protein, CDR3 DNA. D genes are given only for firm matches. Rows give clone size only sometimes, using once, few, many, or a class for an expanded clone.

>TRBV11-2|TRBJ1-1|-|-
CASSLSTRSTEAFF
TGTGCCAGCAGCTTAAGCACCCGTTCCACTGAAGCTTTCTTT
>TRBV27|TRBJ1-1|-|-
CASRRRINTEAFF
TGTGCCAGCAGGAGGCGGATCAACACTGAAGCTTTCTTT
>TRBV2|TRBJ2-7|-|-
CASSVEQGGNEQYF
TGTGCCAGCAGTGTTGAACAGGGAGGAAACGAGCAGTACTTC
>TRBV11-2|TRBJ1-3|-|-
CASSSYQGSGNTIYF
TGTGCCAGCAGCTCATACCAGGGGTCTGGAAACACCATATATTTT
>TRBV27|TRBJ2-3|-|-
CASSLSKFRGEGTDTQYF
TGTGCCAGCAGTTTATCGAAGTTCAGGGGCGAAGGTACAGATACGCAGTATTTT
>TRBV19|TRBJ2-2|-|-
CASSMRWANTGELFF
TGTGCCAGTAGTATGAGGTGGGCAAACACCGGGGAGCTGTTTTTT
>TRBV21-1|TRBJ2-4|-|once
CASSKLGGAKNIQYF
TGTGCCAGCAGCAAGTTGGGTGGGGCCAAAAACATTCAGTACTTC
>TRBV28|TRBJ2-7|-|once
CASSLPGTYEQYF
TGTGCCAGCAGTTTACCAGGGACGTACGAGCAGTACTTC
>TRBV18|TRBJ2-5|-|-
CASSPRSLRRKETQYF
TGTGCCAGCTCACCACGATCCTTACGGCGGAAAGAGACCCAGTACTTC
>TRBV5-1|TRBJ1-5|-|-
CASGWDGPHSNQPQHF
TGCGCCAGCGGGTGGGACGGGCCCCATAGCAATCAGCCCCAGCATTTT
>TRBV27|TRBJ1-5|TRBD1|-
CASKTGWSNQPQHF
TGTGCCAGTAAGACAGGGTGGAGCAATCAGCCCCAGCATTTT
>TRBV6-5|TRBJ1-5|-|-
CASSPRLGRLEAQHF
TGTGCCAGCAGCCCTCGGCTCGGCAGGCTTGAAGCCCAGCATTTT
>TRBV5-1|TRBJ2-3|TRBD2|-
CASSFRTSGTDTQYF
TGCGCCAGCAGCTTCCGGACTAGCGGGACAGATACGCAGTATTTT
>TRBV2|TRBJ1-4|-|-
CASSEAGATREKLFF
TGTGCCAGCAGTGAAGCAGGGGCTACGCGTGAAAAACTGTTTTTT
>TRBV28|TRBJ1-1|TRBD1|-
CASTNPPGQGPNTEAFF
TGTGCCAGCACCAATCCCCCGGGACAGGGGCCGAACACTGAAGCTTTCTTT
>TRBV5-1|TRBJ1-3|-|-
CASSLEGRGENTIYF
TGCGCCAGCAGCTTGGAGGGGCGAGGCGAGAACACCATATATTTT
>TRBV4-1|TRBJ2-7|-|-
CASSQPNYEQYF
TGCGCCAGCAGCCAACCCAACTACGAGCAGTACTTC
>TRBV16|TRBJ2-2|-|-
CASSPARDPGELFF
TGTGCCAGCAGCCCCGCGAGGGACCCCGGGGAGCTGTTTTTT
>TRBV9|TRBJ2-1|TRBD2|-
CASSVSGRFYNEQFF
TGTGCCAGCAGCGTAAGCGGGAGGTTCTACAATGAGCAGTTCTTC
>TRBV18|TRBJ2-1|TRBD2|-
CASSLGLAGGDEQFF
TGTGCCAGCTCACTGGGACTAGCGGGAGGGGATGAGCAGTTCTTC